This TCR beta chain was recorded in a study of blood T cell repertoires in COVID-19. Study information: Researchers got acute and convalescent COVID-19 samples from the United States, Italy and Spain. PBMCs, B-cell-depleted T cells, or T cells were the source of the cDNA or gDNA that made up the material.

The CDR3 sequence is 13 residues long. Germline V gene data show CDR1 as LNHDA and CDR2 as SQIVND (reference sequence). V was trimmed by 7 bases and J by 4 bases, leaving 13 bases between them. As handled by the study authors: Reference gene primers were amplified, and this amplification served to estimate nucleated cell counts. The assay was immunoSEQ multiplex PCR, and TCRdb's table has in-frame clones only and misses some. Clone size and the V and J calls come from that table; the DNA yielded D and trimming. The data show some 270,000 clones, 85% to 90% seen once. The chain has TRBV19 and TRBJ1-2; the D gene is possibly TRBD1 (6 bases). The material sequenced was peripheral blood. The receptor's source is a woman aged 55-70 years with COVID-19, enrolled during active disease. The CDR3 bases are TGTGCCAGTACCCCGGACAGAACCTATGGCTACACCTTC. Protein product: CASTPDRTYGYTF.